The entry below gives a single T cell receptor (beta chain) sequence along with its context. Antigen unknown. The sample comes from a study of cytotoxic CD8 clonotypes in ibrutinib-treated CLL. About the study: For this cohort, patients were about a dozen relapsed/refractory and approximately 15 treatment-naive, while some 18 were IGHV unmutated.

General study findings and limits: Public clonotypes (which were uncommon) either contracted or remained stable on treatment. Clonality was higher at baseline than in age-matched healthy donors and tracked circulating CD8+ T-cell counts. Sustained-remission and progressing patients had unequal sampling times.

CDR3 length: 16 residues. CDR1 SQVTM and CDR2 ANQGSEA come from the germline V gene. The junction had 10 bases not matched to a gene; V was cut back by 0 bases and J by 3 bases. Measured with immunoSEQ multiplex PCR; TCRdb has only the in-frame clones, and not every one. The sample lists 150,000 to 200,000 clones; more than 70% were seen once. J is TRBJ1-2 and V is TRBV29-1, with 7 bases aligning to TRBD1. This clonotype was obtained from a human donor with chronic lymphocytic leukemia. The material was PBMCs, obtained at disease progression, from a patient treated with ibrutinib. DNA of the CDR3: TGCAGCGTTGAAGACCCCGGACAGGCGTCAGACTATGGCTACACCTTC. As protein: CSVEDPGQASDYGYTF.